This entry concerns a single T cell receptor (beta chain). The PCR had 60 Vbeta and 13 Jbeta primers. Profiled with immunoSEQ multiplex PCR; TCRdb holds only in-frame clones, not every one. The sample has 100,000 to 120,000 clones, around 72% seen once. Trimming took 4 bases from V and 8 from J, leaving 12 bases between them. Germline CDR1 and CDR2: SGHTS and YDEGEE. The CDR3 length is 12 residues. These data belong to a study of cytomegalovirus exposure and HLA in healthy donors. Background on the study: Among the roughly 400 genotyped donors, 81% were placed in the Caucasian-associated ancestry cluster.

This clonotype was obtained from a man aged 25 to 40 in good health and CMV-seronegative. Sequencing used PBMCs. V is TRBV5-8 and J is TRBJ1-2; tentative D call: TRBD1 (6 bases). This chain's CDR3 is CASSGTRLGYTF. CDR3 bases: TGTGCCAGCAGCGGGACAAGGCTGGGCTACACCTTC.